This T cell receptor (beta chain) is drawn from a study of T cell responses to AZD1222 COVID-19 vaccine. The study's findings and limits: Repertoires were sampled only after the peak T cell response.

Sequencing was performed with immunoSEQ multiplex PCR; in TCRdb, only in-frame clones are kept and a portion is missing. The data show about 140,000 clones, roughly 91% seen once. The CDR3 is 15 residues long. V lost 4 bases, J lost 4 bases, and 17 bases lay in between. CDR1 MNHEY and CDR2 SMNVEV come from the germline V gene (reference sequence). About this clone itself: Its antigen is unknown.

The chain links TRBV27 to TRBJ2-7; TRBD1 might be the D (5 bases). The specimen comprised peripheral blood, sampled on day 0 of AZD1222 vaccination. This sequence was found in an adult in good health. This CDR3 is CASSYTGSGLYEQYF. The CDR3 nucleotides read TGTGCCAGCAGTTACACAGGCTCCGGGTTATACGAGCAGTACTTC.